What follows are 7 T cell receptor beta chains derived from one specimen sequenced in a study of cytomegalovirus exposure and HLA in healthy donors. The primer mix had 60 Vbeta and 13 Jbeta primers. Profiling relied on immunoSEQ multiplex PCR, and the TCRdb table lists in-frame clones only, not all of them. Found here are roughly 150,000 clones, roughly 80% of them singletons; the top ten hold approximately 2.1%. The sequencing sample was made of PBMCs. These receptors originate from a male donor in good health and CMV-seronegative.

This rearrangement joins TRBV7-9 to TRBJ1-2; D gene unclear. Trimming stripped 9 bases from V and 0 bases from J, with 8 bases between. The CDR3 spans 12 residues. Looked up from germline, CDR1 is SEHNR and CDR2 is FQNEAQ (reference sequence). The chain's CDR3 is CASTNPNYGYTF. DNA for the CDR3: TGTGCCAGTACAAACCCTAACTATGGCTACACCTTC. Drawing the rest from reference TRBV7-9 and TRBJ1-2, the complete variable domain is DTGVSQNPRHKITKRGQNVTFRCDPISEHNRLYWYRQTLGQGPEFLTYFQNEAQLEKSRLLSDRFSAERPKGSFSTLEIQRTEQGDSAMYLCASTNPNYGYTFGSGTRLTVV.

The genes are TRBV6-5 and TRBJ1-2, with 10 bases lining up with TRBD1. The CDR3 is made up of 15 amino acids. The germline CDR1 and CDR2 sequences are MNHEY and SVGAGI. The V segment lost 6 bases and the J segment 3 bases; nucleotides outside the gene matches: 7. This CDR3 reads CASRSGTGADYGYTF. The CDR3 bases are TGTGCCAGCAGGTCTGGGACAGGGGCCGACTATGGCTACACCTTC.

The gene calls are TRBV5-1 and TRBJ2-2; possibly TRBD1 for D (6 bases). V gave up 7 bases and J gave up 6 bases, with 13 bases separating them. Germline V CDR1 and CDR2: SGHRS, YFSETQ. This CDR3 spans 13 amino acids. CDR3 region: CASEGQSAGELFF. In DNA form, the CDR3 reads TGCGCCAGCGAAGGACAGTCGGCCGGGGAGCTGTTTTTT.

DNA of the CDR3: TGTGCCAGCAGTTACAGCAGGGGGCGTAGCTATGGCTACACCTTC. Protein product: CASSYSRGRSYGYTF. The chain is built from TRBV6-5 and TRBJ1-2; the match to TRBD1 covers 8 bases. In germline, CDR1 is MNHEY, CDR2 SVGAGI. The CDR3 spans 15 residues. The V and J ends lost 2 bases and 4 bases, in that order; junction bases with no gene match: 6.

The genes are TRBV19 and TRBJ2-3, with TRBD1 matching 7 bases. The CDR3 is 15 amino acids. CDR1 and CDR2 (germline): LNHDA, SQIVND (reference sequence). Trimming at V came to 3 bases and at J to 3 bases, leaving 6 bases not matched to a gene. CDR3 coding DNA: TGTGCCAGTAGTATGGACTTACAGGGGACAGATACGCAGTATTTT. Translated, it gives CASSMDLQGTDTQYF.

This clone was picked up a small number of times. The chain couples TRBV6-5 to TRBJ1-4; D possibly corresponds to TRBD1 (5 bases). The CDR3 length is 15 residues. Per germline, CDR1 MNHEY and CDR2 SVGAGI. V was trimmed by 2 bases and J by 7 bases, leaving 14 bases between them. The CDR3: CASSYGYGGTEKLFF. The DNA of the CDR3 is TGTGCCAGCAGTTACGGCTATGGGGGGACTGAAAAACTGTTTTTT.

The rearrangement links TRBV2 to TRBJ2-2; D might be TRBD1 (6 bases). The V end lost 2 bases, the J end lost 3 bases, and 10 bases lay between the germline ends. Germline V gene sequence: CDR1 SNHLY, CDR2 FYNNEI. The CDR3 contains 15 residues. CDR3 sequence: CASSETRGDTGELFF. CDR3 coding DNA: TGTGCCAGCAGTGAAACCAGGGGTGACACCGGGGAGCTGTTTTTT.